The 12 T cell receptor beta chains below were found in one sample sequenced in a study of shared clonotypes between healthy human individuals (TCRdb year 2020). To prepare the library, the immunoSEQ multiplex PCR assay was applied. The source is immuneACCESS, and TCRdb retained only in-frame sequences with V and J called. Part of the clones is not carried over; for the studies checked, unresolved V genes explain less than half of this, and the remainder is unexplained. The sample profile shows about 2.1 million clones; 93% of them were found once. The ten biggest clones cover approximately 1.6% of the sample. CD8 naive samples were CD45RO-negative cells positively selected for CCR7, giving a CD45RA+CCR7+ population that excluded TemRA cells. Material: naive CD8+ T cells from PBMCs. Sample cell subset or site, as interpreted from the label and publication: CD45RA+CCR7+. These receptors originate from a man aged 18 to 30 in good health. Some clones in this sample may be carry-over from other donors' samples.

The CDR3 region has the DNA TGTGCCAGCAGTTCCACAAGGGCCCCCCACAATGAGCAGTTCTTC. Its protein is CASSSTRAPHNEQFF. V gene TRBV7-3 combines with J gene TRBJ2-1; D unresolved. Between the trimmed V and J ends, which lost 6 bases and 5 bases, there was a span of 17 bases. Per germline, CDR1 SGHTA and CDR2 FQGTGA. CDR3 size: 15 residues.

This chain links TRBV6-5 with TRBJ1-1, with TRBD1 matching 9 bases. The CDR3 has 15 residues. V lost 5 bases and J lost 6; bases outside the gene matches: 10. The germline CDR1 and CDR2 sequences are MNHEY and SVGAGI. CDR3 residues: CASSLRDRVVAEAFF. CDR3 nucleotides: TGTGCCAGCAGTCTCCGGGACAGGGTAGTCGCTGAAGCTTTCTTT.

This rearrangement joins TRBV29-1 to TRBJ2-2; TRBD2 is a possible D gene (5 bases). Deletions cut 7 bases from V and 4 bases from J, with 13 bases between. CDR1 and CDR2 from the germline V gene are SQVTM and ANQGSEA. This CDR3 region has 13 residues. CDR3 sequence reads: CSAPARGTGELFF. The CDR3 DNA sequence: TGCAGCGCTCCTGCTCGGGGCACCGGGGAGCTGTTTTTT.

The chain carries TRBV5-1 and TRBJ1-3; D perhaps matches TRBD1 (5 bases). Germline V gives CDR1 SGHRS, CDR2 YFSETQ. The CDR3 is made up of 14 amino acids. With 6 bases removed from V and 2 bases from J, the gap between germline ends came to 12 bases. CDR3 sequence: CASTSQGAGNTIYF. In DNA, the CDR3 is TGCGCCAGCACCTCTCAAGGGGCTGGAAACACCATATATTTT. The full variable domain, its missing parts supplied by reference TRBV5-1 and TRBJ1-3, is KAGVTQTPRYLIKTRGQQVTLSCSPISGHRSVSWYQQTPGQGLQFLFEYFSETQRNKGNFPGRFSGRQFSNSRSEMNVSTLELGDSALYLCASTSQGAGNTIYFGEGSWLTVV.

The chain employs TRBV13 and TRBJ2-1; a possible D gene is TRBD2 (6 bases). The CDR3 sequence is 15 residues long. Germline assignment: CDR1 PRHDT and CDR2 FYEKMQ (reference sequence). Trimming cost V 5 bases and J 0 bases, with 11 bases left between them. The CDR3 spells CASSGREDSYNEQFF. DNA for the CDR3: TGTGCCAGCAGCGGAAGGGAGGACTCCTACAATGAGCAGTTCTTC.

With respect to this clone: This CDR3 is also generated by other DNA sequences in the sample. The rearrangement links TRBV27 to TRBJ2-7, with D uncertain. The germline CDR1 and CDR2 sequences are MNHEY and SMNVEV (reference sequence). This CDR3 is 13 amino acids long. V lost 0 bases to trimming and J lost 1 base, with 4 bases between them. The CDR3 region has the DNA TGTGCCAGCAGTTTATCAGGTTCCTACGAGCAGTACTTC. The encoded protein is CASSLSGSYEQYF.

The chain links TRBV7-2 to TRBJ1-1, with 7 bases identical to TRBD1. The CDR3 contains 16 residues. With 5 bases clipped from V and 3 bases from J, the junction kept 12 bases outside the gene matches. Germline loops: CDR1 SGHTA, CDR2 FQGNSA. CDR3 protein: CASSPRQGEGHTEAFF. The CDR3 region has the DNA TGTGCCAGCAGCCCTAGACAGGGCGAAGGTCACACTGAAGCTTTCTTT.

The chain joins TRBV6-5 to TRBJ2-1; 7 bases fit TRBD2. The CDR3 length is 15 residues. The germline CDR1 and CDR2 sequences are MNHEY and SVGAGI. The ends lost 6 bases at V and 9 bases at J; junction bases unmatched: 14. This CDR3 reads CASSRLWTSDGEQFF. In nucleotides, the CDR3 is TGTGCCAGCAGCAGACTGTGGACTAGTGACGGTGAGCAGTTCTTC.

The chain uses TRBV5-4 and TRBJ2-7, with 11 bases fitting TRBD2. The CDR3 is made up of 15 amino acids. Germline assignment: CDR1 SGHNT and CDR2 YYREEE (reference sequence). Trimming cost V 4 bases and J 1 base; bases outside gene matches: 4. For the CDR3, the DNA is TGTGCCAGCAGCGAAGGGACTAGCGGTTCCTACGAGCAGTACTTC. Translating gives CASSEGTSGSYEQYF.

This CDR3 is CASSLAVESHYGYTF. CDR3 DNA sequence: TGTGCCAGCAGCTTGGCCGTGGAGTCCCACTATGGCTACACCTTC. V and J are TRBV5-4 and TRBJ1-2, with no clear D. In germline, CDR1 is SGHNT, CDR2 YYREEE (reference sequence). The CDR3 loop spans 15 amino acids. With 0 bases removed from V and 3 bases from J, the gap between germline ends came to 12 bases.

This chain links TRBV2 with TRBJ2-5; no clear D. There are 13 residues in the CDR3. Per germline, CDR1 SNHLY and CDR2 FYNNEI. The ends were cut back, 4 bases at V and 6 bases at J, with 12 bases in the middle. This CDR3 is CASSGRLEKTQYF. The CDR3 DNA sequence: TGTGCCAGCAGTGGAAGGCTGGAGAAGACCCAGTACTTC.

This clone occurred a few times. The V gene is TRBV6-5, the J gene TRBJ2-2, with D tentatively TRBD1 (6 bases). V lost 10 bases and J lost 5, with 11 bases in between. The germline CDR1 and CDR2 sequences are MNHEY and SVGAGI. The CDR3 extends over 12 amino acids. CDR3 sequence: CATKQGTGELFF. CDR3 coding DNA: TGTGCCACTAAACAGGGAACCGGGGAGCTGTTTTTT.